The sequence of this TCR beta chain was determined in a study of blood T cell repertoires in COVID-19. Whole-study context: The United States, Italy and Spain provided the acute and convalescent COVID-19 samples. Sources were T cells, B-cell-depleted T cells, or PBMCs; the material itself was cDNA or gDNA.

The data were produced by immunoSEQ multiplex PCR, yet TCRdb's version contains in-frame clones alone and is incomplete. Of about 110,000 clones in the sample, 70% to 85% were seen once. Germline CDR1 SGHKS, CDR2 YYEKEE (reference sequence). J was trimmed by 2 bases and V by 2 bases; bases with no gene match: 3. The CDR3 runs 15 residues. J is TRBJ1-3 and V is TRBV5-5, with 8 bases identical to TRBD1. Sample: peripheral blood. The sequence derives from a woman of 80 years or more with active or convalescent COVID-19. The DNA for the CDR3 is TGTGCCAGCAGCTTCAGGGGGCAAGCTGGAAACACCATATATTTT. Encoded protein: CASSFRGQAGNTIYF.